These 9 T cell receptor beta chains came from one sample sequenced in a study of blood T cell repertoires in COVID-19. Clones were sequenced by immunoSEQ multiplex PCR, and TCRdb holds only the in-frame ones, with some missing. The sample carries under 200,000 clones, approximately 80% recorded once. Sequenced sample: peripheral blood. All receptors derive from a man in his 60s with COVID-19, enrolled during active disease.

The sample holds one count of this clone. The chain is built from TRBV9 and TRBJ2-3, with unresolved D. Germline V CDR1 and CDR2: SGDLS, YYNGEE. Trimming stripped 1 base from V and 1 base from J, with 19 bases between. The CDR3 is made up of 18 amino acids. CDR3 sequence reads: CASSVPLAAESGTDTQYF. CDR3 bases: TGTGCCAGCAGCGTACCCCTCGCGGCGGAGTCGGGCACAGATACGCAGTATTTT.

The chain joins TRBV19 to TRBJ1-2; 7 nucleotides line up with TRBD1. The V and J ends lost 3 bases and 6 bases, in that order; junction bases with no gene match: 13. This CDR3 spans 16 amino acids. The V gene's germline CDR1 is LNHDA and CDR2 SQIVND (reference sequence). The CDR3 sequence is CASSIPLPRGGNGYTF. The CDR3 DNA reads as TGTGCCAGTAGTATCCCCCTCCCTAGAGGGGGCAATGGCTACACCTTC. Variable domain in full (rest from reference TRBV19 and TRBJ1-2): DGGITQSPKYLFRKEGQNVTLSCEQNLNHDAMYWYRQDPGQGLRLIYYSQIVNDFQKGDIAEGYSVSREKKESFPLTVTSAQKNPTAFYLCASSIPLPRGGNGYTFGSGTRLTVV.

In DNA, the CDR3 is TGTGCCAGCAGCCAAGACAGGGAACAGCCCCAGCATTTT. It translates to CASSQDREQPQHF. The chain combines TRBV14 with TRBJ1-5; D is perhaps TRBD1 (5 bases). Trimming removed 0 bases from V and 7 bases from J, with 7 bases in between. The germline V gene encodes CDR1 SGHDN and CDR2 FVKESK. CDR3 size: 13 residues.

The chain recombines TRBV6-1 with TRBJ2-1; the D gene is possibly TRBD1 (6 bases). Trimming stripped 1 base from V and 4 bases from J, with 8 bases between. Per germline, CDR1 MNHNS and CDR2 SASEGT. This CDR3 region has 14 residues. This CDR3 reads CASSEVRGYNEQFF. The CDR3 DNA is TGTGCCAGCAGTGAAGTAAGGGGGTACAATGAGCAGTTCTTC.

This clone is a singleton in its sample. The chain links TRBV7-2 to TRBJ2-2; 11 positions match TRBD1. This CDR3 has 14 amino acids. Trimming cost V 5 bases and J 5 bases; bases outside gene matches: 1. Germline loops: CDR1 SGHTA, CDR2 FQGNSA. CDR3 loop: CASSGQGATGELFF. CDR3 coding DNA: TGTGCCAGCAGCGGACAGGGGGCGACCGGGGAGCTGTTTTTT.

This chain connects TRBV30 to TRBJ1-3; D is uncertain. This CDR3 spans 15 amino acids. Germline CDR1 is GTSNPN and CDR2 is SVGIG (reference sequence). V lost 3 bases and J 0 bases, leaving 12 bases between the germline ends. DNA for the CDR3: TGTGCCTGGAGCCACCACGGCGGCTCTGGAAACACCATATATTTT. It translates to CAWSHHGGSGNTIYF. The entire variable domain, with the rest obtained from reference TRBV30 and TRBJ1-3, is as follows: SQTIHQWPATLVQPVGSPLSLECTVEGTSNPNLYWYRQAAGRGLQLLFYSVGIGQISSEVPQNLSASRPQDRQFILSSKKLLLSDSGFYLCAWSHHGGSGNTIYFGEGSWLTVV.

This clone turned up a few times. The rearrangement uses TRBV6-2 or TRBV6-3 and TRBJ1-5; D may be TRBD1 (6 bases). The CDR3 extends over 14 amino acids. The ends were cut back, 5 bases at V and 4 bases at J, with 12 bases in the middle. Germline V gives CDR1 MNHEY, CDR2 SVGEGT. The chain's CDR3 is CASSLLQGNQPQHF. The CDR3 nucleotides read TGTGCCAGCAGTCTCTTACAGGGTAATCAGCCCCAGCATTTT.

This clone was counted between two and nine times. The CDR3 DNA reads as TGTGCCAGCAGCTTTCGGGGGATTAATGAAAAACTGTTTTTT. Encoded protein: CASSFRGINEKLFF. This sequence joins TRBV5-6 and TRBJ1-4; tentatively, D is TRBD1 (5 bases). Trimming left V 2 bases short and J 4 bases short, with 9 bases between. Germline V gene sequence: CDR1 SGHDT, CDR2 YYEEEE. The CDR3 length is 14 residues. The full variable domain, completed using reference TRBV5-6 and TRBJ1-4, is DAGVTQSPTHLIKTRGQQVTLRCSPKSGHDTVSWYQQALGQGPQFIFQYYEEEERQRGNFPDRFSGHQFPNYSSELNVNALLLGDSALYLCASSFRGINEKLFFGSGTQLSVL.

The V and J genes are TRBV6-5 and TRBJ1-1; TRBD1 might be the D (6 bases). V lost 8 bases to trimming and J lost 4 bases, with 14 bases between them. This CDR3 contains 13 residues. Per the germline V gene, CDR1 is MNHEY and CDR2 is SVGAGI. CDR3 loop: CASSQGGVTEAFF. CDR3 DNA: TGTGCCAGCTCCCAAGGGGGGGTCACTGAAGCTTTCTTT.